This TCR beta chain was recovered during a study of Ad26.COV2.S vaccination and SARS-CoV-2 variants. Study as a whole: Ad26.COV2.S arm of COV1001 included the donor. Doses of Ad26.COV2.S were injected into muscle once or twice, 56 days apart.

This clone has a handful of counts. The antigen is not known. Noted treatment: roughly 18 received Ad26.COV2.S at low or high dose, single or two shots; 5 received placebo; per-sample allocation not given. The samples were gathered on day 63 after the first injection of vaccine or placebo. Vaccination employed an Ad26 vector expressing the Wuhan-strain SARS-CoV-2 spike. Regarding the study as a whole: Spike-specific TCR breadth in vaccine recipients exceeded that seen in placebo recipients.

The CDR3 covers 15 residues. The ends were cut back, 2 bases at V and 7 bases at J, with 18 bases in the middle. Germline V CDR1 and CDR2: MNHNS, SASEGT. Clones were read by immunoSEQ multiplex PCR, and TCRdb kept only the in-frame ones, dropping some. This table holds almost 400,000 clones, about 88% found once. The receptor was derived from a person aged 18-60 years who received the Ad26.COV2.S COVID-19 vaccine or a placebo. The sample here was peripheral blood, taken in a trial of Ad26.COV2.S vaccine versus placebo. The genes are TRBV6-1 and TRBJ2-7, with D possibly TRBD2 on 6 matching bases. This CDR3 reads CASSEQPGLFMEQYF. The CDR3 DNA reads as TGTGCCAGCAGTGAACAGCCGGGACTCTTCATGGAGCAGTACTTC.